This T cell receptor beta chain comes out of a study of blood T cell repertoires in COVID-19. Here immunoSEQ multiplex PCR was the method, and the copy in TCRdb shows in-frame clones only, minus some. The sample shows 140,000 or so clones, roughly three quarters of them seen only once. This clone has just one count. Seattle patient enrollment occurred during active infection, with longitudinal follow-up thereafter. Sequencing used peripheral blood. The source of this sequence is a woman in her sixties or seventies with COVID-19, enrolled during active disease.

This CDR3 reads CSGNYRDRGEAFF. DNA for the CDR3: TGCAGCGGAAATTACCGGGACAGGGGGGAAGCTTTCTTT. V usage is TRBV29-1 and J usage is TRBJ1-1, with 11 bases identical to TRBD1. V was clipped by 7 bases and J by 8 bases; unmatched bases: 9. CDR1 and CDR2 (germline): SQVTM, ANQGSEA. CDR3 length: 13 amino acids.